This entry lists 26 T cell receptor beta chains sequenced from one sample in a study of cytomegalovirus exposure and HLA in healthy donors. 13 Jbeta primers and 60 Vbeta primers were used for the PCR. Clones were sequenced by immunoSEQ multiplex PCR, and TCRdb holds only the in-frame ones, with some missing. The sample includes some 100,000 clones, under 80% of them seen just once. The sample comprised PBMCs. These receptors came from a woman aged 45-60 years in good health and CMV-seropositive.

V and J are TRBV2 and TRBJ1-1, with D perhaps matching TRBD1 (6 bases). The CDR3 is 13 amino acids. Germline V CDR1 and CDR2: SNHLY, FYNNEI. The CDR3 DNA reads as TGTGTTGGGCAGGGGCAGATGAACACTGAAGCTTTCTTT. Translation: CVGQGQMNTEAFF.

This clone was detected a few times. The chain links TRBV9 to TRBJ2-3, with D perhaps matching TRBD1 (6 bases). Germline CDR1 is SGDLS and CDR2 is YYNGEE. This CDR3 spans 19 amino acids. The V and J ends lost 0 bases and 1 base respectively, with 21 bases between them. The CDR3 nucleotides are TGTGCCAGCAGCGTAGCCTCGCGACTCCGGGACACCCGCACAGATACGCAGTATTTT. This codes for CASSVASRLRDTRTDTQYF.

The chain employs TRBV19 and TRBJ1-5; D might be TRBD1 (5 bases). Germline V gene data show CDR1 as LNHDA and CDR2 as SQIVND (reference sequence). Trimming removed 1 base from V and 8 bases from J, with 12 bases in between. The CDR3 runs 14 residues. As DNA, the CDR3 is TGTGCCAGTAGTATAGGACAGCTTACGGAGCCCCAGCATTTT. Translated, it gives CASSIGQLTEPQHF.

The V gene is TRBV6-6, the J gene TRBJ2-4; D might be TRBD1 (6 bases). The CDR3 has 15 amino acids. Germline V gene sequence: CDR1 MNHNY, CDR2 SVGAGI (reference sequence). The germline V and J ends were trimmed by 2 bases and 0 bases, with 8 bases remaining between them. The CDR3 here is CASSYGGIAKNIQYF. In DNA, the CDR3 is TGTGCCAGCAGTTACGGGGGCATAGCCAAAAACATTCAGTACTTC.

The chain has TRBV4-3 and TRBJ2-7, with 10 bases aligning to TRBD1. The CDR3 loop spans 16 amino acids. Germline CDR1 reads LGHNA; CDR2 reads YSLEER. Unmatched junction bases numbered 7, after V lost 0 bases and J lost 5 bases. The CDR3, as DNA: TGCGCCAGCAGCCAAGATAGGGGGACAGGGGCCCACGAGCAGTACTTC. As protein: CASSQDRGTGAHEQYF.

J is TRBJ2-7 and V is TRBV5-4, with 7 bases aligning to TRBD2. The CDR3 has 15 amino acids. After removal of 2 bases from V and 0 bases from J, the junction contained 5 bases not matched to a gene. The germline V gene has CDR1 SGHNT and CDR2 YYREEE (reference sequence). For the CDR3, the DNA is TGTGCCAGCAGCTTCGGCAGCGGGGTCTCCTACGAGCAGTACTTC. Amino acid sequence: CASSFGSGVSYEQYF.

The rearrangement uses TRBV18 and TRBJ2-5, with 7 bases fitting TRBD1. J lost 2 bases, V lost 5 bases, and 8 bases had no gene match. CDR3 length equals 15 residues. CDR1 is KGHSH and CDR2 is LQKENI in the germline V gene. CDR3 bases: TGTGCCAGCTCAACCCTCCGGACAGGACAAGAGACCCAGTACTTC. Its protein product is CASSTLRTGQETQYF.

This chain joins TRBV6-5 and TRBJ1-2; D not certain. CDR3 length equals 11 residues. V lost 4 bases, J lost 4 bases, and 4 bases lay in between. The germline CDR1 and CDR2 sequences are MNHEY and SVGAGI. CDR3 bases: TGTGCCAGCAGTTCCAGCTATGGCTACACCTTC. Encoded protein: CASSSSYGYTF.

On this clone itself: Other DNA sequences within the sample encode an identical CDR3. The J gene is TRBJ1-6, the V gene TRBV9; TRBD1 agrees at 9 bases. Per the germline V gene, CDR1 is SGDLS and CDR2 is YYNGEE. The ends lost 0 bases at V and 7 bases at J; junction bases unmatched: 2. The CDR3 spans 15 residues. CDR3 residues: CASSVGGQGNSPLHF. CDR3 DNA: TGTGCCAGCAGCGTAGGCGGACAGGGGAATTCACCCCTCCACTTT.

The chain uses TRBV2 and TRBJ2-4; 8 bases line up with TRBD1. Losses at the gene ends were 3 bases for V and 7 bases for J; bases not matched to a gene: 8. This CDR3 comprises 15 residues. Germline loops: CDR1 SNHLY, CDR2 FYNNEI. The CDR3 protein is CASSDRRQGANIQYF. CDR3 bases: TGTGCCAGCAGTGATCGTCGGCAGGGGGCGAACATTCAGTACTTC.

The chain carries TRBV6-5 and TRBJ2-1, with a possible D match to TRBD2 (6 bases). The germline V gene encodes CDR1 MNHEY and CDR2 SVGAGI. Trimming stripped 2 bases from V and 9 bases from J, with 11 bases between. CDR3 length: 13 amino acids. The CDR3 spells CASSYALGGEQFF. Written as DNA, the CDR3 is TGTGCCAGCAGTTACGCTCTGGGAGGTGAGCAGTTCTTC.

The chain joins TRBV7-2 to TRBJ1-1; the match to TRBD1 covers 9 bases. Germline V gene sequence: CDR1 SGHTA, CDR2 FQGNSA. The CDR3 spans 15 residues. V was clipped by 5 bases and J by 4 bases; unmatched bases: 8. CDR3 residues: CASSQQGQGSTEAFF. DNA for the CDR3: TGTGCCAGCAGCCAGCAGGGACAGGGAAGCACTGAAGCTTTCTTT.

V is TRBV7-8 and J is TRBJ2-1; 7 bases are a match to TRBD2. From germline, CDR1 is SGHVS and CDR2 FQNEAQ. With V trimmed by 7 bases and J by 4 bases, 7 bases remained unmatched. The CDR3 length is 14 residues. Here the CDR3 DNA reads TGTGCCAGCATCGGGTGGGAGGGGTACAATGAGCAGTTCTTC. Translation gives CASIGWEGYNEQFF.

Here the CDR3 reads CASRFYRGRSDQPQHF. The CDR3 nucleotides read TGTGCAAGTCGCTTCTACAGGGGGCGATCGGATCAGCCCCAGCATTTT. This rearrangement joins TRBV12-2 to TRBJ1-5; the table's D call, TRBD1, was not checked against the DNA. TRBV12-2 is given as a pseudogene. CDR3 length: 16 residues.

The chain uses TRBV6-1 and TRBJ2-5, with 8 bases identical to TRBD1. Per the germline V gene, CDR1 is MNHNS and CDR2 is SASEGT. J gave up 10 bases and V 5 bases, and 9 bases lay outside the gene matches. The CDR3 covers 13 residues. In DNA, the CDR3 is TGTGCCAGCAGTCTAGCCGACAGGGGTGGCCAGTACTTC. It specifies CASSLADRGGQYF.

The chain links TRBV29-1 to TRBJ2-3; D might be TRBD2 (5 bases). Trimming removed 7 bases at V and 1 base at J, with 15 bases between. This CDR3 contains 14 residues. Germline V CDR1 and CDR2: SQVTM, ANQGSEA. The DNA for the CDR3 is TGCAGCGGCGCGGGCCCCCAAGGCACAGATACGCAGTATTTT. It is translated as CSGAGPQGTDTQYF.

This sequence joins TRBV2 and TRBJ1-6; D unresolved. Germline V gene sequence: CDR1 SNHLY, CDR2 FYNNEI. CDR3 length equals 14 residues. V was cut by 0 bases and J by 11 bases, with 11 bases left in between. CDR3 nucleotides: TGTGCCAGCAGTGAAGCGCTTATCGGAGCACCCCTCCACTTT. It translates to CASSEALIGAPLHF.

Written as DNA, the CDR3 is TGTGCCAGTAGGACCCGGGACAGGGTAGACACCGGGGAGCTGTTTTTT. Translated: CASRTRDRVDTGELFF. The chain carries TRBV19 and TRBJ2-2, with 9 bases aligning to TRBD1. This CDR3 region has 16 residues. Germline CDR1 is LNHDA and CDR2 is SQIVND (reference sequence). V lost 6 bases, J lost 3 bases, and 8 bases stayed unmatched.

The chain is built from TRBV21-1 and TRBJ2-7; the tabulated D call, TRBD2, remains unverified against the DNA. TRBV21-1 corresponds to a pseudogene. This CDR3 has 11 amino acids. The CDR3 coding sequence is TGTGCCAGCAGCAAAGGAGACGAGCAGTACTTC. Its protein is CASSKGDEQYF.

The chain recombines TRBV7-9 with TRBJ1-3, with D tentatively TRBD1 (6 bases). Germline CDR1 is SEHNR and CDR2 is FQNEAQ (reference sequence). The V end lost 5 bases, the J end lost 6 bases, and 17 bases lay between the germline ends. This CDR3 is 15 amino acids long. The CDR3 DNA reads as TGTGCCAGCAGCCTCGTTGAAGCAGGGGTAAACACCATATATTTT. Its translation is CASSLVEAGVNTIYF.

This clone has just one count. The chain has TRBV5-1 and TRBJ1-1; D gene uncertain. The V and J ends lost 3 bases and 2 bases respectively, with 11 bases between them. Germline V gene data show CDR1 as SGHRS and CDR2 as YFSETQ. This CDR3 is 14 amino acids long. Here the CDR3 reads CASSYREGNTEAFF. CDR3 nucleotides: TGCGCCAGCAGCTACCGAGAGGGTAACACTGAAGCTTTCTTT.

The genes are TRBV10-3 and TRBJ2-7; weak D call: TRBD1 (6 bases). The CDR3 is 13 residues long. The germline gives CDR1 ENHRY, CDR2 SYGVKD. The V and J ends lost 10 bases and 2 bases respectively, with 15 bases between them. The CDR3 bases are TGTGCCACTGCTCGGGACATCACCTACGAGCAGTACTTC. Encoded protein: CATARDITYEQYF.

V gene TRBV7-3 combines with J gene TRBJ2-1; 7 bases are a match to TRBD2. This CDR3 contains 17 residues. Trimming cost V 0 bases and J 4 bases; bases outside gene matches: 9. Per the germline V gene, CDR1 is SGHTA and CDR2 is FQGTGA. The CDR3 here is CASSLTSSGNEYNEQFF. CDR3 bases: TGTGCCAGCAGCTTAACATCGAGCGGGAATGAGTACAATGAGCAGTTCTTC.

The gene calls are TRBV9 and TRBJ2-1; D might be TRBD1 (6 bases). Trimming took 4 bases from V and 6 from J, leaving 20 bases between them. Germline assignment: CDR1 SGDLS and CDR2 YYNGEE. This CDR3 region has 16 residues. The CDR3 coding sequence is TGTGCCAGCAGCTCGCTAGGGCCTCAAGGGGGCAATGAGCAGTTCTTC. Amino acid sequence: CASSSLGPQGGNEQFF.

CDR3 loop: CASSVATASTDTQYF. Written as DNA, the CDR3 is TGTGCCAGCAGCGTAGCGACAGCCAGCACAGATACGCAGTATTTT. V is TRBV9 and J is TRBJ2-3; TRBD1 might be the D (5 bases). CDR1 SGDLS and CDR2 YYNGEE come from the germline V gene. V was cut by 0 bases and J by 0 bases, with 8 bases left in between. The CDR3 runs 15 residues. The full variable domain, its missing parts supplied by reference TRBV9 and TRBJ2-3, is DSGVTQTPKHLITATGQRVTLRCSPRSGDLSVYWYQQSLDQGLQFLIQYYNGEERAKGNILERFSAQQFPDLHSELNLSSLELGDSALYFCASSVATASTDTQYFGPGTRLTVL.

The chain carries TRBV7-2 and TRBJ2-5; 7 bases fit TRBD1. Germline V gene lookup returns CDR1 SGHTA and CDR2 FQGNSA. The J segment lost 4 bases and the V segment lost 6 bases, leaving 8 bases of the junction unmatched. The CDR3 covers 14 residues. The CDR3 nucleotides read TGTGCCAGCAGTTCGAGACAGGGATTAGAGACCCAGTACTTC. This encodes CASSSRQGLETQYF.